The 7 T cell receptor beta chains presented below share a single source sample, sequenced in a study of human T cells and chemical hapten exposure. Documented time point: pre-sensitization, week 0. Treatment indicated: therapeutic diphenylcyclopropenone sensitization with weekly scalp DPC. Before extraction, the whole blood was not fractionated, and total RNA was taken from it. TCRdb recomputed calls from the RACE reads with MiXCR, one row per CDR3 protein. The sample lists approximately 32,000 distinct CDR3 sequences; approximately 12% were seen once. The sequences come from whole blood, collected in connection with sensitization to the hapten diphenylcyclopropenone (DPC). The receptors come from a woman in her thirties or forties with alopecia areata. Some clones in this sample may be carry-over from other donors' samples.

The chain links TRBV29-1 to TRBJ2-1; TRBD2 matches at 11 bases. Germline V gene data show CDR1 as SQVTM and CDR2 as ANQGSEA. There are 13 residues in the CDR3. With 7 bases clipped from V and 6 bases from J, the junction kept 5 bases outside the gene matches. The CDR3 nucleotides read TGCAGCGCTTCGGGACTAGCGGTCAATGAGCAGTTCTTC. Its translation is CSASGLAVNEQFF.

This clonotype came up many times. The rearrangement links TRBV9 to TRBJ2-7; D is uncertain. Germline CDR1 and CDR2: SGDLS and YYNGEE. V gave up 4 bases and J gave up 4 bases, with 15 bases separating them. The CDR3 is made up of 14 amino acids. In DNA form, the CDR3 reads TGTGCCAGCAGCACAACACCCCGCCATTACGAGCAGTACTTC. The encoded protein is CASSTTPRHYEQYF. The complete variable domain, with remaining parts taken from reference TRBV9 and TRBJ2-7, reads DSGVTQTPKHLITATGQRVTLRCSPRSGDLSVYWYQQSLDQGLQFLIQYYNGEERAKGNILERFSAQQFPDLHSELNLSSLELGDSALYFCASSTTPRHYEQYFGPGTRLTVT.

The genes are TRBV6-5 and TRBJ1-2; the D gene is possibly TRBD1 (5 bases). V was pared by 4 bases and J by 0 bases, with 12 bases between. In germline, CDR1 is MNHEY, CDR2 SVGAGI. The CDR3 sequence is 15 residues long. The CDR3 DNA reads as TGTGCCAGCAGTTCCCGGGGCCTTCCTAACTATGGCTACACCTTC. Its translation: CASSSRGLPNYGYTF.

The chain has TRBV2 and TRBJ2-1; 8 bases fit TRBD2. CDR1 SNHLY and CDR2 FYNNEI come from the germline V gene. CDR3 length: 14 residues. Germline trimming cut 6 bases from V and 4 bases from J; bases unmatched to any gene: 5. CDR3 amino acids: CASSLAGIYNEQFF. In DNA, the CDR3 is TGTGCCAGCAGCCTAGCGGGTATTTACAATGAGCAGTTCTTC.

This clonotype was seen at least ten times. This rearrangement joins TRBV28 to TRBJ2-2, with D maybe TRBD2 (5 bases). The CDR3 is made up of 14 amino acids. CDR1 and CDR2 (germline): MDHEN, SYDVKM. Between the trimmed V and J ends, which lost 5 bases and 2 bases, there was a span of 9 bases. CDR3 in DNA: TGTGCCAGCAGTCCCGGGGATAACACCGGGGAGCTGTTTTTT. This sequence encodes CASSPGDNTGELFF.

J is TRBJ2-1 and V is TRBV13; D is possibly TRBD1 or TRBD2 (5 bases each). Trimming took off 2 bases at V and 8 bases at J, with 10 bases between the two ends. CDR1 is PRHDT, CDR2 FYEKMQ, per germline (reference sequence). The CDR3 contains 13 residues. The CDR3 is CASSLRRGHEQFF. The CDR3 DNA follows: TGTGCCAGCAGCTTACGCCGGGGCCATGAGCAGTTCTTC.

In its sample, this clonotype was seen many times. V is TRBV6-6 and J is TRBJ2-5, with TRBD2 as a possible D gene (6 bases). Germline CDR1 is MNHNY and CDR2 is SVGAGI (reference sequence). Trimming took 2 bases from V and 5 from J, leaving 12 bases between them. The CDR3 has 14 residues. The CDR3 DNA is TGTGCCAGCAGTTACACGGGACGGGGGGAGACCCAGTACTTC. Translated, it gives CASSYTGRGETQYF.